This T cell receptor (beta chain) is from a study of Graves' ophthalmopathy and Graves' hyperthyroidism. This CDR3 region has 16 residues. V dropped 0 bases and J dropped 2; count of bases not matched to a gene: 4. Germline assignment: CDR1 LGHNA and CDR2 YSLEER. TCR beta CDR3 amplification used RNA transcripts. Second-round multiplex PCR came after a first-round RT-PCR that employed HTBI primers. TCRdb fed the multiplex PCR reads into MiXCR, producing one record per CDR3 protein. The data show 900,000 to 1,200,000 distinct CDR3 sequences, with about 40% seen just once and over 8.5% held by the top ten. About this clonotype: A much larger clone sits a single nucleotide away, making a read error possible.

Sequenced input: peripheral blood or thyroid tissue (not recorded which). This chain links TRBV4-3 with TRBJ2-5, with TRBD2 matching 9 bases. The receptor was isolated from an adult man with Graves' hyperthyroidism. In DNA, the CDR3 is TGCGCCAGCAGCCAAGATCTAGCGGGATATCAAGAGACCCAGTACTTC. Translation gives CASSQDLAGYQETQYF.